This TCR beta chain was retrieved from a study of T cells in Graves' hyperthyroidism and ophthalmopathy. Broader study findings: Also found in blood were most expanded thyroid clonotypes above 0.001.

This clonotype was seen only a few times. No antigen is known for it. Over 18 months, lack of ophthalmopathy progression marked Graves' hyperthyroidism as stable. Losses at the gene ends were 4 bases for V and 0 bases for J; bases not matched to a gene: 2. Germline CDR1 and CDR2: SNHLY and FYNNEI. The CDR3 runs to 15 residues. There were TCR beta CDR3 regions amplified from RNA transcripts. A set of HTBI primers served as the primers for a first-round RT-PCR of the TCR CDR3. TCRdb called the multiplex PCR reads again in MiXCR, with one record for every CDR3 protein. Of under 700,000 distinct CDR3 sequences listed, around 17% are singletons.

This sequence joins TRBV2 and TRBJ1-1; 10 bases are shared with TRBD1. Sequences were obtained from blood. The clonotype was recovered from a woman aged 18-35 years with Graves' hyperthyroidism. The chain's CDR3 is CASSGGQGLNTEAFF. The DNA for the CDR3 is TGTGCCAGCAGTGGGGGACAGGGGTTGAACACTGAAGCTTTCTTT. Full variable domain (remainder filled in from reference TRBV2 and TRBJ1-1): EPEVTQTPSHQVTQMGQEVILRCVPISNHLYFYWYRQILGQKVEFLVSFYNNEISEKSEIFDDQFSVERPDGSNFTLKIRSTKLEDSAMYFCASSGGQGLNTEAFFGQGTRLTVV.